What follows is one T cell receptor beta chain and its context. This sample was included in a study of human T cells and chemical hapten exposure. The starting material, unfractionated whole blood, was used for total RNA extraction. The CDR3 loop spans 15 amino acids. Trimming cost V 8 bases and J 0 bases, with 14 bases left between them. TCRdb processed the 5' RACE reads anew with MiXCR; each CDR3 protein has one entry. Among more than 140,000 distinct CDR3 sequences listed, 4.1% were seen once. The V call is TRBV12-3 or TRBV12-4, the J call TRBJ1-5; weak D call: TRBD1 (6 bases). The sequence was collected from a female donor in good health. CDR3 sequence reads: CASGLQGLSNQPQHF. DNA for the CDR3: TGTGCCAGCGGATTACAGGGACTTAGCAATCAGCCCCAGCATTTT.